This T cell receptor (beta chain) is drawn from a study of PD-1 blockade in classical Hodgkin lymphoma. The time point is: newly diagnosed, previously untreated cHL patient sample. Purified CD4+ T cells were obtained from thawed PBMCs through magnetic negative selection. The assay was immunoSEQ multiplex PCR, and TCRdb's table has in-frame clones only and misses some. This sample has 30,000 to 40,000 clones, with about 89% found just once. The clonotype was recovered from a human donor with classical Hodgkin lymphoma. Sequenced material: CD4+ T cells from blood.

CDR3 in amino acids: CASGLVLTPGSNQPQHF. The CDR3 DNA reads TGTGCTAGTGGTTTGGTACTAACCCCCGGTAGCAATCAGCCCCAGCATTTT. The chain combines TRBV12-5 with TRBJ1-5; D uncertain. The V gene's germline CDR1 is LGHNT and CDR2 FRNRAP. This CDR3 has 17 residues. V dropped 0 bases and J dropped 0 bases, with 12 bases sitting between them.